Below are 2 T cell receptor beta chains sequenced from a single sample in a study of blood T cell repertoires in COVID-19. This table comes from immunoSEQ multiplex PCR, and its TCRdb copy is limited to in-frame clones, with some not included. The data contain about 100,000 clones, approximately 93% of them singletons. Sequencing was performed on peripheral blood. The receptor set was obtained from a man aged 50-59 years with active COVID-19.

The chain couples TRBV11-2 to TRBJ2-1, with TRBD2 as a possible D gene (6 bases). Germline V CDR1 and CDR2: SGHAT, FQNNGV. The CDR3 totals 14 residues. V lost 6 bases, J lost 2 bases, and 11 bases lay in between. The CDR3 nucleotides read TGTGCCAGCAGTCCAGGACTACCCTACAATGAGCAGTTCTTC. Encoded protein: CASSPGLPYNEQFF. The whole variable domain, filled in from reference TRBV11-2 and TRBJ2-1, reads EAGVAQSPRYKIIEKRQSVAFWCNPISGHATLYWYQQILGQGPKLLIQFQNNGVVDDSQLPKDRFSAERLKGVDSTLKIQPAKLEDSAVYLCASSPGLPYNEQFFGPGTRLTVL.

The gene calls are TRBV5-4 and TRBJ2-7; D is ambiguous. V dropped 1 base and J dropped 0 bases, with 11 bases sitting between them. Germline V gene sequence: CDR1 SGHNT, CDR2 YYREEE (reference sequence). The CDR3 runs to 15 residues. The CDR3 nucleotides read TGTGCCAGCAGCTTGAACGGTAGAAGCTCCTACGAGCAGTACTTC. Residues: CASSLNGRSSYEQYF.